This note documents a single T cell receptor beta chain sequence. Its target is not known. The data derive from a study of T cell responses to AZD1222 COVID-19 vaccine. Study-wide background: Analyses pooled second doses at about 4 or about 12 weeks.

Study-wide results and caveats: Unmutated variant regions are reportedly targeted by nearly half of spike-specific TCRs. CD4 TCRs associated with vaccination spanned spike, dominating at 160-218 and 743-854. Vaccination with two AZD1222 doses was followed by a rise in Spike-specific TCR breadth and depth.

V lost 4 bases, J lost 0 bases, and 12 bases lay in between. CDR3 length: 15 amino acids. Germline assignment: CDR1 MNHEY and CDR2 SVGAGI. Using immunoSEQ multiplex PCR, the repertoire was profiled, and TCRdb retains in-frame clones only, with some absent. The sample contains about 87,000 clones, around 90% of which appear only once. Sequencing used peripheral blood, obtained on day 0 of AZD1222 vaccination. This clonotype originated in an adult in good health. The V gene is TRBV6-5, the J gene TRBJ2-5, with D unresolved. CDR3 bases: TGTGCCAGCAGTTTCGATGGCACGTACCAAGAGACCCAGTACTTC. Protein sequence: CASSFDGTYQETQYF.